The 24 T cell receptor beta chains presented below share a single source sample, sequenced in a study of T cell repertoires in cytomegalovirus infection. TCRdb ran MiXCR on the reads and lists one entry per CDR3 protein. This table has over 120,000 distinct CDR3 sequences, 32% appearing once. Which antigens these TCRs recognize remains unknown. The source material was CD8+ T cells from cultured PBMCs, sampled from culture after CMV antigen stimulation. The receptors were gathered from a human donor in good health (CMV status not recorded). Some clones in this sample may be carry-over from other donors' samples.

This clonotype was counted many times. The genes are TRBV2 and TRBJ1-1; D not resolved. V lost 2 bases and J 7 bases, leaving 8 bases between the germline ends. Germline-derived CDR1 and CDR2 are SNHLY and FYNNEI. The CDR3 spans 12 residues. The DNA for the CDR3 is TGTGCCAGCAGTGAATTACGAGTTGAAGCTTTCTTT. Protein product: CASSELRVEAFF.

This clonotype came up many times. The chain links TRBV7-6 to TRBJ2-2; D is uncertain. Germline V gives CDR1 SGHVS, CDR2 FNYEAQ. V lost 3 bases, J lost 0 bases, and 17 bases lay in between. The CDR3 runs to 18 residues. CDR3 sequence reads: CASSFPDDAPANTGELFF. For the CDR3, the DNA is TGTGCCAGCAGCTTCCCGGACGATGCTCCAGCGAACACCGGGGAGCTGTTTTTT.

This clonotype was seen more than once but under ten times. This sequence joins TRBV7-2 and TRBJ2-3; 7 nucleotides match TRBD2. Germline trimming cut 1 base from V and 3 bases from J; bases unmatched to any gene: 4. The CDR3 totals 15 residues. Germline loops: CDR1 SGHTA, CDR2 FQGNSA. CDR3 bases: TGTGCCAGCAGCTTAGGTGCGGGGGAAACAGATACGCAGTATTTT. Its translation is CASSLGAGETDTQYF. Filled out from reference TRBV7-2 and TRBJ2-3, the complete variable domain reads GAGVSQSPSNKVTEKGKDVELRCDPISGHTALYWYRQSLGQGLEFLIYFQGNSAPDKSGLPSDRFSAERTGGSVSTLTIQRTQQEDSAVYLCASSLGAGETDTQYFGPGTRLTVL.

This rearrangement joins TRBV28 to TRBJ2-3; D is possibly TRBD1 or TRBD2 (6 bases each). V was shortened by 2 bases and J by 2 bases, with 17 bases between the two germline ends. Germline CDR1 and CDR2: MDHEN and SYDVKM. The CDR3 spans 17 residues. CDR3 sequence: CASSLIGGRGFTDTQYF. Here the CDR3 DNA reads TGTGCCAGCAGTTTAATTGGGGGGCGCGGATTCACAGATACGCAGTATTTT.

At least ten counts were recorded for this clonotype. This sequence joins TRBV6-1 and TRBJ2-7; D is unclear. V was cut by 0 bases and J by 6 bases, with 12 bases left in between. The V gene's germline CDR1 is MNHNS and CDR2 SASEGT. The CDR3 runs to 14 residues. The CDR3, as DNA: TGTGCCAGCAGTGAAGCTGACGGAGCCAGCGAGCAGTACTTC. This translates into CASSEADGASEQYF.

This clonotype has more than one count but fewer than ten. J is TRBJ2-1 and V is TRBV7-8, with 7 bases identical to TRBD1. CDR3 length: 16 amino acids. J lost 6 bases, V lost 5 bases, and 13 bases had no gene match. Germline CDR1 SGHVS, CDR2 FQNEAQ. As DNA, the CDR3 is TGTGCCAGCAGCCCGAGAGGACAGGACTGGGGCAATGAGCAGTTCTTC. Amino acid sequence: CASSPRGQDWGNEQFF.

The table lists this clonotype with many counts. The CDR3 DNA sequence: TGCAGTGCTAAGGGCGGGACTAGCGGGGGGTATATCTACGAGCAGTACTTC. Translating gives CSAKGGTSGGYIYEQYF. V gene TRBV20-1 combines with J gene TRBJ2-7; 15 bases line up with TRBD2. This CDR3 spans 17 amino acids. V lost 4 bases to trimming and J lost 3 bases; unmatched junction nucleotides: 10. The germline V gene has CDR1 DFQATT and CDR2 SNEGSKA (reference sequence).

This clonotype was recorded only once. The chain is built from TRBV19 and TRBJ2-3; the D gene is possibly TRBD2 (5 bases). Germline CDR1 LNHDA, CDR2 SQIVND (reference sequence). This CDR3 is 16 amino acids long. With 4 bases removed from V and 2 bases from J, the gap between germline ends came to 16 bases. CDR3 amino acids: CASSTVERVFTDTQYF. The CDR3 DNA reads as TGTGCCAGTAGTACCGTCGAGAGGGTCTTCACAGATACGCAGTATTTT.

This clonotype was seen only a few times. The chain joins TRBV6-6 to TRBJ2-5, with 9 bases that match TRBD1. Trimming took 5 bases from V and 5 from J; bases not matched to a gene: 9. In germline, CDR1 is MNHNY, CDR2 SVGAGI (reference sequence). There are 15 residues in the CDR3. In nucleotides, the CDR3 is TGTGCCAGCAGTAACGCCGGGACAGGGATTGAGACCCAGTACTTC. It yields the protein CASSNAGTGIETQYF.

This clonotype was seen a few times. CDR3 DNA sequence: TGCGCCAGCAGCTGGCTGGACTGGGGGCAAGAAGCCCAGTACTTC. This sequence encodes CASSWLDWGQEAQYF. The chain recombines TRBV5-1 with TRBJ2-5; TRBD1 is a possible D gene (6 bases). V gave up 3 bases and J gave up 9 bases, with 21 bases separating them. The CDR3 totals 15 residues. The germline CDR1 and CDR2 sequences are SGHRS and YFSETQ.

This chain connects TRBV7-9 to TRBJ2-1; 7 bases are shared with TRBD2. CDR1 is SEHNR and CDR2 is FQNEAQ in the germline V gene (reference sequence). V shed 5 bases and J 3 bases; nucleotides not matched to a gene: 13. There are 17 residues in the CDR3. The CDR3 DNA sequence: TGTGCCAGCAGCACCCAGTTTCAAGCGGGAAACTACAATGAGCAGTTCTTC. Its translation: CASSTQFQAGNYNEQFF. The whole variable domain, filled in from reference TRBV7-9 and TRBJ2-1, reads DTGVSQNPRHKITKRGQNVTFRCDPISEHNRLYWYRQTLGQGPEFLTYFQNEAQLEKSRLLSDRFSAERPKGSFSTLEIQRTEQGDSAMYLCASSTQFQAGNYNEQFFGPGTRLTVL.

This clonotype was observed a handful of times. This chain uses TRBV7-8 with TRBJ2-1; tentative D call: TRBD1 (6 bases). Germline lookup yields CDR1 SGHVS and CDR2 FQNEAQ. The V and J ends lost 5 bases and 6 bases respectively, with 17 bases between them. The CDR3 runs to 15 residues. For the CDR3, the DNA is TGTGCCAGCAGCACCTCCGGGACAAGGGGCAATGAGCAGTTCTTC. Protein sequence: CASSTSGTRGNEQFF.

The V gene is TRBV11-3, the J gene TRBJ2-3; a possible D gene is TRBD2 (6 bases). Trimming removed 1 base at V and 5 bases at J, with 10 bases between. The CDR3 runs to 14 residues. Germline V lookup: CDR1 SGHNT, CDR2 YENEEA. CDR3 residues: CASSLGRGRDTQYF. The CDR3 DNA is TGTGCCAGCAGCTTAGGGAGGGGCAGAGATACGCAGTATTTT. Full variable domain (outside the CDR3, taken from reference TRBV11-3 and TRBJ2-3): EAGVVQSPRYKIIEKKQPVAFWCNPISGHNTLYWYLQNLGQGPELLIRYENEEAVDDSQLPKDRFSAERLKGVDSTLKIQPAELGDSAVYLCASSLGRGRDTQYFGPGTRLTVL.

The chain couples TRBV7-2 to TRBJ1-1; TRBD1 is a possible D gene (5 bases). CDR1 is SGHTA and CDR2 is FQGNSA in the germline V gene. The CDR3 is made up of 15 amino acids. V was cut by 5 bases and J by 0 bases, with 13 bases left in between. CDR3 nucleotide sequence: TGTGCCAGCAGCGCAAGATCAGGGATGAACACTGAAGCTTTCTTT. It encodes CASSARSGMNTEAFF.

There are a few counts of this clonotype. The genes are TRBV27 and TRBJ2-7; D is ambiguous. V was shortened by 3 bases and J by 0 bases, with 9 bases between the two germline ends. This CDR3 has 14 residues. Germline V gene data show CDR1 as MNHEY and CDR2 as SMNVEV (reference sequence). This CDR3 reads CASSFKGPSYEQYF. The CDR3 nucleotides are TGTGCCAGCAGTTTTAAAGGGCCCTCCTACGAGCAGTACTTC.

The J gene is TRBJ2-5, the V gene TRBV7-9, with TRBD2 identical over 7 bases. With V trimmed by 5 bases and J by 0 bases, 12 bases remained unmatched. Germline V gene sequence: CDR1 SEHNR, CDR2 FQNEAQ (reference sequence). The CDR3 consists of 17 residues. The CDR3 here is CASSHPPGLPNQETQYF. The CDR3 nucleotides are TGTGCCAGCAGCCATCCCCCGGGACTACCAAACCAAGAGACCCAGTACTTC.

This rearrangement joins TRBV27 to TRBJ2-1; D may correspond to TRBD1 or TRBD2 (5 bases each). With 4 bases removed from V and 10 bases from J, the gap between germline ends came to 17 bases. The CDR3 totals 14 residues. Germline lookup yields CDR1 MNHEY and CDR2 SMNVEV (reference sequence). CDR3 sequence: CASSSASRWGEQFF. DNA of the CDR3: TGTGCCAGCAGTTCAGCTTCTCGGTGGGGGGAGCAGTTCTTC.

This CDR3 is CASSGGQGADEAFF. In DNA, the CDR3 is TGTGCCAGCAGCGGCGGTCAGGGGGCCGATGAAGCTTTCTTT. The chain is built from TRBV9 and TRBJ1-1; 8 nucleotides align to TRBD1. V trimming: 3 bases; J trimming: 7 bases; junction bases outside the gene matches: 8. The CDR3 spans 14 residues. Germline V gene data show CDR1 as SGDLS and CDR2 as YYNGEE.

This clonotype was counted only a few times. V and J are TRBV19 and TRBJ2-5, with D maybe TRBD2 (5 bases). CDR3 length equals 15 residues. V was shortened by 7 bases and J by 3 bases, with 18 bases between the two germline ends. Per germline, CDR1 LNHDA and CDR2 SQIVND (reference sequence). CDR3 loop: CASNLSPGKEETQYF. CDR3 sequence (DNA): TGTGCCAGTAATCTTTCGCCGGGGAAGGAAGAGACCCAGTACTTC.

This clonotype was recorded a few times. V is TRBV24-1 and J is TRBJ2-1, with 9 bases that match TRBD1. From germline, CDR1 is KGHDR and CDR2 SFDVKD. Trimming took 0 bases from V and 4 from J; bases not matched to a gene: 3. The CDR3 spans 16 residues. The CDR3 nucleotides read TGTGCCACCAGTGATTTGAGACAGGGGGGATACAATGAGCAGTTCTTC. Its protein is CATSDLRQGGYNEQFF.

The chain uses TRBV6-5 and TRBJ2-7, with D perhaps TRBD2 (5 bases). This CDR3 has 14 residues. The V and J ends lost 4 bases and 4 bases respectively, with 14 bases between them. The V gene's germline CDR1 is MNHEY and CDR2 SVGAGI. CDR3 bases: TGTGCCAGCAGTTTTGGCCTAGCCTCGTACGAGCAGTACTTC. It translates to CASSFGLASYEQYF.

There are many counts of this clonotype. The chain couples TRBV7-2 to TRBJ1-3; no clear D gene. V was shortened by 5 bases and J by 0 bases, with 8 bases between the two germline ends. The CDR3 has 14 residues. The germline V gene encodes CDR1 SGHTA and CDR2 FQGNSA. Written as DNA, the CDR3 is TGTGCCAGCAGCCCCGGAACCTCTGGAAACACCATATATTTT. Its translation is CASSPGTSGNTIYF.

The genes are TRBV2 and TRBJ2-1, with 9 nucleotides matching TRBD1. V lost 7 bases and J lost 8; bases outside the gene matches: 6. The germline CDR1 and CDR2 sequences are SNHLY and FYNNEI. The CDR3 is 13 residues long. The CDR3 spells CASNGQGSYEQFF. The CDR3 region has the DNA TGTGCCAGCAATGGACAGGGGTCGTATGAGCAGTTCTTC.

The genes are TRBV7-9 and TRBJ1-2, with D maybe TRBD1 (5 bases). The CDR3 has 13 residues. Trimming removed 1 base at V and 4 bases at J, with 7 bases between. From germline, CDR1 is SEHNR and CDR2 FQNEAQ (reference sequence). The CDR3 here is CASSLEGAYGYTF. CDR3 nucleotides: TGTGCCAGCAGCTTAGAAGGGGCCTATGGCTACACCTTC.